The 16 T cell receptor beta chains below were found in one sample sequenced in a study of identical twins. Via MiXCR, TCRdb re-called the 5' RACE reads, giving one row per CDR3 protein. The table lists 570,000 or so distinct CDR3 sequences, around 9.6% of them singletons, with roughly 3% in the top ten. These data were likewise used in another study, on yellow fever vaccine responses in identical twins.

Sequenced sample: PBMCs. Source of these receptors: a woman between 18 and 30 years old in good health.

This rearrangement joins TRBV4-3 to TRBJ2-7; perhaps TRBD2 as D (6 bases). CDR1 LGHNA and CDR2 YSLEER come from the germline V gene. V lost 1 base, J lost 2 bases, and 12 bases lay in between. The CDR3 is 15 amino acids. CDR3 loop: CASSQGPGETYEQYF. For the CDR3, the DNA is TGCGCCAGCAGCCAAGGCCCGGGGGAAACCTACGAGCAGTACTTC.

This clonotype occurred many times. The chain combines TRBV3-1 with TRBJ2-2; D may be TRBD1 (6 bases). V was shortened by 4 bases and J by 0 bases, with 12 bases between the two germline ends. CDR3 length: 16 residues. CDR1 is LGHDT, CDR2 YNNKEL, per germline (reference sequence). The CDR3 protein is CASSLARTANTGELFF. Here the CDR3 DNA reads TGTGCCAGCAGCCTTGCCCGGACAGCGAACACCGGGGAGCTGTTTTTT.

The V call is TRBV27, the J call TRBJ2-3; D is possibly TRBD2 (5 bases). The CDR3 is made up of 17 amino acids. Germline CDR1 is MNHEY and CDR2 is SMNVEV (reference sequence). Trimming took 6 bases from V and 3 from J, leaving 22 bases between them. The CDR3 protein is CASSSLPLMWETDTQYF. In DNA form, the CDR3 reads TGTGCCAGCAGCTCCTTGCCTCTCATGTGGGAGACAGATACGCAGTATTTT.

As concerns this clonotype: This may come from a read error, since a much larger clone is one base off. The CDR3 nucleotides read TGTGCCAGCAGCAAATCTTTGAGCACCGGGGAGCTGTTTTTT. Translated, it gives CASSKSLSTGELFF. This chain joins TRBV5-6 and TRBJ2-2, with D unclear. Trimming took 4 bases from V and 4 from J, leaving 11 bases between them. This CDR3 spans 14 amino acids. Germline V gene sequence: CDR1 SGHDT, CDR2 YYEEEE.

At least ten counts were recorded for this clonotype. The chain joins TRBV15 to TRBJ2-7; D might be TRBD1 (5 bases). Germline CDR1 and CDR2: LNHNV and YYDKDF (reference sequence). This CDR3 contains 14 residues. V was cut by 6 bases and J by 2 bases, with 14 bases left in between. CDR3 sequence reads: CATSTLGATYEQYF. The DNA for the CDR3 is TGTGCCACCAGTACTCTAGGGGCTACCTACGAGCAGTACTTC. The full variable domain, rest sourced from reference TRBV15 and TRBJ2-7, is DAMVIQNPRYQVTQFGKPVTLSCSQTLNHNVMYWYQQKSSQAPKLLFHYYDKDFNNEADTPDNFQSRRPNTSFCFLDIRSPGLGDTAMYLCATSTLGATYEQYFGPGTRLTVT.

This clonotype was picked up many times. The chain joins TRBV7-8 to TRBJ1-5, with D hard to call. V gave up 5 bases and J gave up 6 bases, with 17 bases separating them. This CDR3 spans 15 amino acids. Germline V lookup: CDR1 SGHVS, CDR2 FQNEAQ. CDR3 residues: CASSPSTGIGQPQHF. The CDR3 DNA follows: TGTGCCAGCAGCCCCTCGACCGGAATAGGTCAGCCCCAGCATTTT. Supplemented by reference TRBV7-8 and TRBJ1-5, the full variable domain reads GAGVSQSPRYKVAKRGQDVALRCDPISGHVSLFWYQQALGQGPEFLTYFQNEAQLDKSGLPSDRFFAERPEGSVSTLKIQRTQQEDSAVYLCASSPSTGIGQPQHFGDGTRLSIL.

Only a few counts were recorded for this clonotype. This sequence joins TRBV19 and TRBJ2-1; no reliable D call. This CDR3 is 16 amino acids long. Trimming stripped 3 bases from V and 6 bases from J, with 18 bases between. Germline V lookup: CDR1 LNHDA, CDR2 SQIVND (reference sequence). In DNA form, the CDR3 reads TGTGCCAGTAGTATTAGAGGTGGCGGCCTCTTCAATGAGCAGTTCTTC. Translating it yields CASSIRGGGLFNEQFF.

The genes are TRBV11-2 and TRBJ1-3; TRBD1 might be the D (5 bases). V gave up 5 bases and J gave up 2 bases, with 10 bases separating them. The germline gives CDR1 SGHAT, CDR2 FQNNGV. There are 14 residues in the CDR3. CDR3: CASSVQDAGNTIYF. The CDR3 nucleotides read TGTGCCAGCAGCGTACAGGATGCTGGAAACACCATATATTTT.

Worth noting for this clonotype: One end of the junction is discordant with germline, which a read error may explain. The genes are TRBV7-3 and TRBJ1-3; no reliable D call. The germline CDR1 and CDR2 sequences are SGHTA and FQGTGA. The CDR3 spans 12 residues. CDR3 protein: CASSQGGNSIYF. The CDR3 DNA reads as TGTGCCAGCAGCCAAGGAGGAAACAGCATATATTTT.

This clonotype was observed a few times. The chain has TRBV20-1 and TRBJ2-1, with 10 nucleotides matching TRBD2. Germline assignment: CDR1 DFQATT and CDR2 SNEGSKA (reference sequence). The CDR3 has 15 amino acids. V gave up 2 bases and J gave up 4 bases; unmatched junction bases: 5. The CDR3 loop reads CSARQLAGPYNEQFF. CDR3 DNA: TGCAGTGCTAGACAACTAGCGGGACCTTACAATGAGCAGTTCTTC.

This clonotype came up a few times. The chain links TRBV20-1 to TRBJ2-5; D perhaps matches TRBD1 (6 bases). The ends were cut back, 5 bases at V and 1 base at J, with 20 bases in the middle. This CDR3 is built from 16 residues. The germline V gene has CDR1 DFQATT and CDR2 SNEGSKA (reference sequence). This CDR3 reads CSAPNRDTRPQETQYF. CDR3 coding DNA: TGCAGTGCTCCCAACCGGGACACCCGACCCCAAGAGACCCAGTACTTC.

The rearrangement joins TRBV5-1 to TRBJ2-7, with no clear D. V lost 4 bases, J lost 3 bases, and 11 bases lay in between. The CDR3 consists of 13 residues. From germline, CDR1 is SGHRS and CDR2 YFSETQ. The CDR3 DNA is TGCGCCAGCAGCAACAATCCGAACTACGAGCAGTACTTC. Translated, it gives CASSNNPNYEQYF.

The rearrangement joins TRBV7-2 to TRBJ1-5, with a tentative D call TRBD1 (6 bases). V lost 1 base and J 6 bases, leaving 10 bases between the germline ends. CDR3 size: 14 residues. Germline-derived CDR1 and CDR2 are SGHTA and FQGNSA. The CDR3 region is CASSLGAGVQPQHF. The DNA of the CDR3 is TGTGCCAGCAGCTTAGGAGCAGGGGTTCAGCCCCAGCATTTT.

This clonotype has more than one count but fewer than ten. The rearrangement uses TRBV27 and TRBJ2-7; tentative D call: TRBD2 (6 bases). V was pared by 6 bases and J by 1 base, with 16 bases between. This CDR3 contains 15 residues. The germline gives CDR1 MNHEY, CDR2 SMNVEV (reference sequence). The chain's CDR3 is CASSPWGDSSYEQYF. Written as DNA, the CDR3 is TGTGCCAGCAGCCCCTGGGGGGATTCTTCCTACGAGCAGTACTTC.

This clonotype was seen a few times. V and J are TRBV20-1 and TRBJ1-4, with 7 bases that match TRBD1. With V trimmed by 5 bases and J by 11 bases, 11 bases remained unmatched. The CDR3 totals 13 residues. The germline CDR1 and CDR2 sequences are DFQATT and SNEGSKA (reference sequence). The CDR3 nucleotides read TGCAGTGCTCGTCGACAGGGAGGGGAGAAACTGTTTTTT. It is translated as CSARRQGGEKLFF.

This clonotype was seen a few times. This chain joins TRBV4-2 and TRBJ2-3, with D tentatively TRBD1 or TRBD2 (5 bases each). This CDR3 comprises 18 residues. From germline, CDR1 is LGHNA and CDR2 YNFKEQ. Trimming left V 6 bases short and J 0 bases short, with 22 bases between. CDR3 residues: CASSRDPKGFGSTDTQYF. CDR3 in DNA: TGTGCCAGCAGTCGGGACCCTAAAGGCTTCGGTAGCACAGATACGCAGTATTTT.